The rows below give T cell receptor beta chains drawn from one sample of a study of blood T cell repertoires in COVID-19. Some clones are missing from TCRdb's copy, which holds only in-frame ones; the method was immunoSEQ multiplex PCR. This table holds roughly 320,000 clones, 80% to 90% found once. The specimen sequenced was PBMCs or T cells enriched from blood (not recorded which). These receptors originate from a man aged 25-45 years who had recovered from COVID-19. CDR3s include the opening cysteine and the closing phenylalanine or tryptophan. Fields, in order: J gene, D gene, clone size, V gene, CDR3 DNA, CDR3 protein. D genes are given only for firm matches. Size is stated for part of the rows, as once, few or many counts, or as a class when the clone is expanded.

J: TRBJ1-2
D: TRBD1
size: .
V: TRBV28
DNA: TGTGCCAGCAGGTTAGGGACAGATTATGGCTACACCTTC
CDR3: CASRLGTDYGYTF

J: TRBJ1-5
D: .
size: .
V: TRBV5-1
DNA: TGCGCCAACCCCCAAGAAGGAGGCAATCAGCCCCAGCATTTT
CDR3: CANPQEGGNQPQHF

J: TRBJ2-5
D: .
size: .
V: TRBV5-6
DNA: TGTGCCAGCAGCCCCAGGCTTGACAGCCAAGAGACCCAGTACTTC
CDR3: CASSPRLDSQETQYF

J: TRBJ1-1
D: TRBD1
size: .
V: TRBV10-1
DNA: TGCGCCAGCAGTCCAGGGACAGGGCTGAACACTGAAGCTTTCTTT
CDR3: CASSPGTGLNTEAFF

J: TRBJ2-7
D: TRBD1
size: .
V: TRBV6-1
DNA: TGTGCCAGCAGTGAAGAAGACAGGGGTGGTTACGAGCAGTACTTC
CDR3: CASSEEDRGGYEQYF

J: TRBJ2-2
D: TRBD2
size: .
V: TRBV3-1/TRBV3-2
DNA: TGTGCCAGCAGCCAAGGTCCGACTAGCGGGTCCGGGGAGCTGTTTTTT
CDR3: CASSQGPTSGSGELFF

J: TRBJ2-7
D: TRBD2
size: once
V: TRBV11-2
DNA: TGTGCCAGCAGCTCGACTAGCGGGAGCGCCGCGGGAGAGCAGTACTTC
CDR3: CASSSTSGSAAGEQYF

J: TRBJ1-1
D: .
size: .
V: TRBV28
DNA: TGTGCCAGCAGTATCGTGGTCGGGAACACTGAAGCTTTCTTT
CDR3: CASSIVVGNTEAFF

J: TRBJ2-7
D: TRBD2
size: few
V: TRBV7-9
DNA: TGTGCCAGCAGCTTGGAGACTAGCGGTCGCGAGCAGTACTTC
CDR3: CASSLETSGREQYF

J: TRBJ2-5
D: TRBD1
size: .
V: TRBV7-2
DNA: TGTGCCAGCAGCGCCCAGACAGGGGGCGAGACCCAGTACTTC
CDR3: CASSAQTGGETQYF